The following is a T cell receptor beta chain sequence with its context. No antigen is known for it. This record belongs to a study of cytomegalovirus exposure and HLA in healthy donors. 60 Vbeta and 13 Jbeta primers were used in PCR. Libraries were prepared by immunoSEQ multiplex PCR; TCRdb keeps only in-frame clonotypes and omits some of them. This sample has approximately 100,000 clones, with approximately 70% found just once. General study findings and limits: Productive rates of about 87% or about 30% were seen for most TCR beta V segments in an earlier analysis.

The V gene lost 2 bases and the J gene lost 6 bases, with 4 bases spanning the gap. CDR3 length: 12 residues. Germline lookup yields CDR1 SGHAT and CDR2 FQNNGV. Those who donated were healthy bone marrow donors. The sequence came from a man aged 25-45 years in good health and CMV-seropositive. Material for sequencing was PBMCs. This chain uses TRBV11-2 with TRBJ1-4; D unresolved. The CDR3 reads CASSLLYEKLFF. CDR3 sequence (DNA): TGTGCCAGCAGCTTACTCTATGAAAAACTGTTTTTT.